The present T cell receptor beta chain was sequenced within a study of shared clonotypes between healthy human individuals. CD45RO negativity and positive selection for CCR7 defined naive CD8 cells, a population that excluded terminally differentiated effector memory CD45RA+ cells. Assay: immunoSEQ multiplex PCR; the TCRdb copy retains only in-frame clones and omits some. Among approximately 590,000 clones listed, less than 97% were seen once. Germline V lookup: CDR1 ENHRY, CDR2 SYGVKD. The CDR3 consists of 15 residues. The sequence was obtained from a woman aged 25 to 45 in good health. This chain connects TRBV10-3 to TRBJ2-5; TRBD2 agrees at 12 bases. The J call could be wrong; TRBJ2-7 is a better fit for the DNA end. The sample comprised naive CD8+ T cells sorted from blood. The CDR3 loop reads CATATSGSRGYEQYF. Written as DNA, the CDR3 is TGTGCCACTGCGACTAGCGGGAGTAGGGGGTACGAGCAGTACTTC.